A selection of T cell receptor beta chains follows, all from one sample in a study of T cells in Graves' hyperthyroidism and ophthalmopathy. A single record per CDR3 protein comes from TCRdb applying MiXCR to the multiplex PCR reads. The profile covers some 300,000 distinct CDR3 sequences, with 10% to 15% appearing a single time and roughly 7.5% taken by the ten largest. The source material was blood. Receptors were obtained from a woman aged 25 to 45 with Graves' hyperthyroidism that later progressed to Graves' ophthalmopathy. The CDR3 runs from the conserved cysteine through the conserved F or W. The D gene is left open where the match is weak.

d_call,v_call,j_call,cdr3_aa
-,TRBV7-3,TRBJ2-7,CASSLEVGSAYEQYF
-,TRBV5-1,TRBJ1-1,CASSSDSMNTEAFF
-,TRBV20-1,TRBJ2-1,CSAESGRTYNEQFF
-,TRBV3-1,TRBJ2-2,CASSPWVSTGELFF
-,TRBV10-3,TRBJ2-6,CAISRLSGANVLTF
TRBD2,TRBV4-3,TRBJ2-1,CASSQTSGRANEQFF
TRBD2,TRBV24-1,TRBJ2-1,CATSESSGAVHEQFF
TRBD1,TRBV28,TRBJ1-2,CASSPWTGANYGYTF
-,TRBV4-2,TRBJ1-2,CASSQRTDNYGYTF
-,TRBV6-1,TRBJ2-3,CASSELLGTNGGTQYF
TRBD1,TRBV7-9,TRBJ1-6,CASSRGQFNSPLHF
TRBD1,TRBV27,TRBJ1-4,CASRKQQGAGLEKLFF
TRBD2,TRBV20-1,TRBJ2-5,CSAFSLTSGSETQYF
-,TRBV2,TRBJ2-1,CASSEIHYNEQFF
-,TRBV7-6,TRBJ2-5,CASSLGIGTLSETQYF
TRBD2,TRBV28,TRBJ2-3,CASSLIAGFGTDTQYF
-,TRBV27,TRBJ2-3,CASSLEGVLTDTQYF
TRBD2,TRBV6-2/TRBV6-3,TRBJ2-2,CASREGLKGELFF
TRBD1,TRBV7-2,TRBJ1-3,CASRGQGLGDTIYF